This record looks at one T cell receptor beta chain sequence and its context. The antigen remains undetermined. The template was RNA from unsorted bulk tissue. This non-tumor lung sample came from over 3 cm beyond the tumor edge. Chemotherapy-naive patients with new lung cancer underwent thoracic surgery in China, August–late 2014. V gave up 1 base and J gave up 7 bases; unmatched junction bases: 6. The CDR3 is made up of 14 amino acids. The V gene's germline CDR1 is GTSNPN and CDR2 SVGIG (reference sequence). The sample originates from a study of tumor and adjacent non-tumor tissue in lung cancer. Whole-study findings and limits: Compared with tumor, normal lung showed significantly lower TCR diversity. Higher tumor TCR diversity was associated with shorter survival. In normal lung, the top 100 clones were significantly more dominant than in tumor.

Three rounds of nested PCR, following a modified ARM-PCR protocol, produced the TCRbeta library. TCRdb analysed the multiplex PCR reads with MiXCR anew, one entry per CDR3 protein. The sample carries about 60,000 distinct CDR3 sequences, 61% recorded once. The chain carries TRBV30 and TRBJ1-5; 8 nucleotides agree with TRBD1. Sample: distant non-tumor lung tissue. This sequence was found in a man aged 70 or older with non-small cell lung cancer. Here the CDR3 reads CAWSEQGGRQPQHF. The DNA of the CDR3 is TGTGCCTGGAGTGAACAGGGGGGACGGCAGCCCCAGCATTTT.